Included here is one TCR beta chain sequence, with context. The same CDR3 arises from other DNA sequences in this sample as well. Stated treatment: oral pan-JAK inhibitor, 5-10 mg twice daily. Sampling of alopecia areata patients yielded lesional scalp punch biopsies as well as peripheral blood. V shed 4 bases and J 1 base; nucleotides not matched to a gene: 4. This CDR3 is 14 amino acids long. Germline CDR1 reads SGDLS; CDR2 reads YYNGEE. This record belongs to a study of CD8+ T cells in alopecia areata. Isolated RNA was reverse transcribed into cDNA used as the sequencing template. Produced via immunoSEQ multiplex PCR; TCRdb's table is partial and in-frame only. Here the sample spans fewer than 350,000 clones, more than 45% being singletons.

This TCR came from a human donor with alopecia areata. J is TRBJ2-5 and V is TRBV9; the match to TRBD1 covers 7 bases. Source: CD4+ T cells sorted from blood, taken at week 24, from a patient treated with tofacitinib. CDR3 in amino acids: CASSPGTAQETQYF. Written as DNA, the CDR3 is TGTGCCAGCAGCCCGGGGACAGCCCAAGAGACCCAGTACTTC.